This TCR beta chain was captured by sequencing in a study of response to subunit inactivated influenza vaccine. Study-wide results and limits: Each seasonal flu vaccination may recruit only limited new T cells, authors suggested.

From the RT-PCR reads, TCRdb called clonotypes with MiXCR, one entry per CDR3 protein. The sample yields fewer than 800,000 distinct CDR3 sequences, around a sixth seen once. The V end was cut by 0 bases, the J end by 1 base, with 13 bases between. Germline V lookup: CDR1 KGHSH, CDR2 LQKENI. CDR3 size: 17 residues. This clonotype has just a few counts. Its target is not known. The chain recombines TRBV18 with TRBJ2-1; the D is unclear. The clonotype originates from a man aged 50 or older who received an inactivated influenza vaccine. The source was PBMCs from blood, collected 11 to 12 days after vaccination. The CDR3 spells CASSPPMMGLSYNEQFF. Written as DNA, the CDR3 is TGTGCCAGCTCACCACCAATGATGGGCCTTTCCTACAATGAGCAGTTCTTC.